The entry that follows covers one T cell receptor (beta chain) sequence. This may come from a read error, since a much larger clone is one base off. The CDR3 is 18 residues long. V lost 0 bases, J lost 4 bases, and 18 bases lay in between. CDR1 is MGHRA and CDR2 is YSYEKL in the germline V gene. TCR libraries were built in bulk with a published protocol and specific TCR primers. TCRdb re-called the PCR reads through MiXCR, storing one row per CDR3 protein. The table records hundreds of thousands of distinct CDR3 sequences, 20% to 25% of them present only once. This sample stems from a study of molecular identifiers for immune sequencing clone quantification. Isolation of naive CD8 T cells was achieved by sorting on a CD8+CD4-CCR7+CD45RA+ phenotype.

The chain carries TRBV4-1 and TRBJ1-4, with a tentative D call TRBD1 (6 bases). Sequencing was performed on naive CD8+ T cells from blood, with Jurkat cell RNA spiked in. The subset here: FACS-sorted CD8+CD4-CCR7+CD45RA+ naive T cells. This sequence originates from a human donor in good health. Some libraries in this study had Jurkat cell RNA spiked in. The CDR3 reads CASSQDLPGQYFNEKLFF. DNA of the CDR3: TGCGCCAGCAGCCAAGATCTTCCAGGACAGTACTTTAATGAAAAACTGTTTTTT.